Listed below are T cell receptor beta chains from one sample, sequenced in a study of identical twins' blood T cells. TCRdb used MiXCR to reprocess the 5' RACE reads, holding one entry per CDR3 protein. The table has 350,000 to 450,000 distinct CDR3 sequences, roughly 27% seen once. Sequenced input: PBMCs. These receptors were collected from a woman aged 18-50 years in good health. The CDR3 runs from the conserved cysteine through the conserved F or W. A D gene is named only where the DNA matches it firmly. Clone size, where shown, is once, few, many, or a class for clones that have expanded.

len	v_gene	abundance	d_gene	j_gene	CDR3aa	CDR3nt
18	TRBV7-8	.	.	TRBJ1-4	CASRSSHGRGTSNEKLFF	TGTGCCAGCAGATCATCACATGGCCGCGGGACGTCGAATGAAAAACTGTTTTTT
15	TRBV6-5	.	.	TRBJ1-2	CASSLGPAYNYGYTF	TGTGCCAGCAGTCTCGGACCTGCCTATAACTATGGCTACACCTTC
12	TRBV3-1	few	.	TRBJ2-1	CASSHQGFEQFF	TGTGCCAGCAGCCACCAGGGATTTGAGCAGTTCTTC
16	TRBV18	.	TRBD1	TRBJ1-1	CASSPLATGVATEAFF	TGTGCCAGCTCACCCTTAGCGACAGGGGTCGCGACTGAAGCTTTCTTT
16	TRBV10-3	.	.	TRBJ1-6	CAISPTGTVYNSPLQF	TGTGCCATCAGTCCGACCGGGACCGTTTATAATTCACCCCTCCAGTTT
14	TRBV20-1	few	TRBD1	TRBJ1-1	CSATQGAYLTEAFF	TGCAGTGCTACACAGGGGGCCTATCTCACTGAAGCTTTCTTT
15	TRBV25-1	many	TRBD1	TRBJ1-1	CASSSTGGVGTEAFF	TGTGCCAGCAGTTCCACAGGGGGCGTGGGCACTGAAGCTTTCTTT
15	TRBV20-1	.	TRBD2	TRBJ2-5	CSASLAGEGQETQYF	TGCAGTGCTTCCCTAGCGGGAGAGGGTCAAGAGACCCAGTACTTC
15	TRBV19	.	.	TRBJ2-7	CASSLKLARGFEQYF	TGTGCCAGTAGCCTCAAACTAGCTCGAGGGTTCGAGCAGTACTTC
12	TRBV29-1	few	.	TRBJ1-2	CSTNTGIYGYTF	TGCAGTACGAATACAGGGATCTATGGCTACACCTTC
14	TRBV18	.	.	TRBJ1-5	CASSPGWGNQPQHF	TGTGCCAGCTCACCTGGTTGGGGCAATCAGCCCCAGCATTTT
16	TRBV19	few	TRBD1	TRBJ2-2	CASSPWTGDDTGELFF	TGTGCCAGTAGTCCCTGGACAGGGGACGACACCGGGGAGCTGTTTTTT
15	TRBV20-1	few	TRBD1	TRBJ1-5	CSAPTGGDSNQPQHF	TGCAGTGCTCCTACAGGGGGCGACAGCAATCAGCCCCAGCATTTT
14	TRBV20-1	.	.	TRBJ1-5	CSARGVIGNQPQHF	TGCAGTGCTAGAGGGGTAATTGGCAATCAGCCCCAGCATTTT
14	TRBV29-1	.	.	TRBJ1-2	CSVAPLQANYGYTF	TGCAGCGTTGCACCCCTTCAAGCTAACTATGGCTACACCTTC
14	TRBV12-3/TRBV12-4	.	.	TRBJ1-1	CASSLGPTNTEAFF	TGTGCCAGCAGTTTAGGACCGACAAACACTGAAGCTTTCTTT
13	TRBV11-2	.	.	TRBJ1-1	CASRTGRPTEAFF	TGTGCCAGCAGGACAGGACGGCCAACTGAAGCTTTCTTT
13	TRBV27	many	.	TRBJ1-5	CASSLQGNQPQHF	TGTGCCAGCAGTTTACAGGGCAATCAGCCCCAGCATTTT
10	TRBV20-1	many	.	TRBJ2-3	CSASTDTQYF	TGCAGCGCTAGCACAGATACGCAGTATTTT
13	TRBV20-1	few	.	TRBJ1-2	CSVWSSANYGYTF	TGCAGTGTTTGGTCTTCCGCTAACTATGGCTACACCTTC
13	TRBV2	many	.	TRBJ2-5	CASSPQGKETQYF	TGTGCCAGCAGTCCACAGGGAAAAGAGACCCAGTACTTC
14	TRBV6-6	.	.	TRBJ1-2	CASSLGASNYGYTF	TGTGCCAGCAGTTTGGGGGCCTCGAACTATGGCTACACCTTC
18	TRBV5-1	many	TRBD2	TRBJ2-1	CASSLRPGVAGSYNEQFF	TGCGCCAGCAGCCTTCGACCCGGGGTAGCGGGAAGCTACAATGAGCAGTTCTTC
11	TRBV5-1	.	.	TRBJ2-3	CASMSGVTQYF	TGCGCCAGCATGTCAGGGGTTACGCAGTATTTT
16	TRBV11-2	.	TRBD2	TRBJ2-1	CASSLVAGGPTHEQFF	TGTGCCAGCAGCTTAGTGGCGGGAGGCCCGACCCATGAGCAGTTCTTC
13	TRBV7-2	.	.	TRBJ2-3	CASSQGVSDTQDF	TGTGCCAGCAGTCAGGGTGTGTCAGATACGCAGGATTTT
13	TRBV12-3/TRBV12-4	.	.	TRBJ2-7	CASSLTSQYEQYF	TGTGCCAGCAGTTTGACTAGTCAGTACGAGCAGTACTTC
14	TRBV6-5	few	.	TRBJ2-1	CASSLSGARYEQFF	TGTGCCAGCAGTTTATCGGGGGCCCGCTATGAGCAGTTCTTC
14	TRBV14	few	.	TRBJ2-5	CASSQAAFTETQYF	TGTGCCAGCAGCCAAGCGGCCTTTACGGAGACCCAGTACTTC
17	TRBV9	few	TRBD1	TRBJ1-1	CASSVGRDRAMNTEAFF	TGTGCCAGCAGCGTAGGTAGGGACAGGGCCATGAACACTGAAGCTTTCTTT
12	TRBV20-1	few	.	TRBJ1-1	CSARDRVATAFF	TGCAGTGCTAGAGACAGGGTCGCTACGGCTTTCTTT
14	TRBV20-1	few	.	TRBJ1-4	CSASWGGRSEKLFF	TGCAGTGCCTCCTGGGGGGGGCGAAGTGAAAAACTGTTTTTT
14	TRBV4-3	few	.	TRBJ1-4	CASSQDSFSEKLFF	TGCGCCAGCAGCCAAGATTCTTTCTCGGAAAAACTGTTTTTT
17	TRBV7-6	.	.	TRBJ2-2	CASSLVYLGPKSGGLFF	TGTGCCAGCAGCTTAGTGTATTTGGGGCCTAAATCCGGGGGGCTGTTTTTT
12	TRBV29-1	.	.	TRBJ1-1	CSVTRMNTEAFF	TGCAGCGTTACACGGATGAACACTGAAGCTTTCTTT
11	TRBV29-1	.	.	TRBJ1-2	CSGGGTGGYTF	TGCAGCGGAGGAGGGACGGGTGGCTACACCTTC
16	TRBV7-9	.	.	TRBJ2-3	CASSHGAARNTDTQYF	TGTGCCAGCAGCCATGGCGCGGCTAGAAACACAGATACGCAGTATTTT
15	TRBV18	.	.	TRBJ1-5	CASSPTEDFNQPQHF	TGTGCCAGCTCACCCACAGAGGACTTCAATCAGCCCCAGCATTTT
13	TRBV4-1	few	.	TRBJ1-6	CASSQDRGPPLHF	TGCGCCAGCAGCCAAGACAGGGGACCACCCCTCCACTTT
15	TRBV6-2/TRBV6-3	.	.	TRBJ1-1	CASRPLRLMNTEAFF	TGTGCCAGCAGACCTCTCCGCTTAATGAACACTGAAGCTTTCTTT
13	TRBV27	few	TRBD2	TRBJ2-1	CASRLGGSDEQFF	TGTGCCAGCAGGTTGGGCGGGAGCGATGAGCAGTTCTTC
19	TRBV4-3	few	TRBD1	TRBJ1-1	CASSQTPPLQGMMNTEAFF	TGCGCCAGCAGCCAAACCCCTCCTCTACAGGGGATGATGAACACTGAAGCTTTCTTT